These 27 T cell receptor beta chains were all obtained from the same sample, sequenced in a study of cytomegalovirus exposure and HLA in healthy donors. Vbeta (60) and Jbeta (13) primers were used in the PCR. The method was immunoSEQ multiplex PCR; TCRdb's version includes in-frame clones alone and lacks a portion of them. This table has 100,000 to 150,000 clones, around 72% appearing once. Sequencing used PBMCs. Receptor source: a man aged 25 to 40 in good health and CMV-seronegative.

V is TRBV11-1 and J is TRBJ2-7, with 9 bases aligning to TRBD1. CDR1 and CDR2 from the germline V gene are SGHAT and FQDESV (reference sequence). There are 16 residues in the CDR3. The J segment lost 2 bases and the V segment lost 3 bases, leaving 8 bases of the junction unmatched. The CDR3 spells CASSLTGGRGPYEQYF. DNA for the CDR3: TGTGCCAGCAGCTTGACAGGGGGAAGGGGCCCCTACGAGCAGTACTTC.

This clone has more than one count but fewer than ten. This chain joins TRBV9 and TRBJ1-5, with no clear D. CDR1 SGDLS and CDR2 YYNGEE come from the germline V gene. The CDR3 totals 14 residues. Trimming removed 0 bases at V and 9 bases at J, with 13 bases between. The CDR3 DNA follows: TGTGCCAGCAGCGTAGACCCCCTCTCGGGGCCCCAGCATTTT. Its translation: CASSVDPLSGPQHF.

The V gene is TRBV7-9, the J gene TRBJ2-2, with 8 nucleotides matching TRBD1. The ends lost 2 bases at V and 1 base at J; junction bases unmatched: 3. In germline, CDR1 is SEHNR, CDR2 FQNEAQ (reference sequence). The CDR3 length is 16 residues. The CDR3 DNA reads as TGTGCCAGCAGCTTATATACAGGGGGGAACACCGGGGAGCTGTTTTTT. The encoded protein is CASSLYTGGNTGELFF.

The rearrangement links TRBV9 to TRBJ2-2, with 7 bases that match TRBD2. Per germline, CDR1 SGDLS and CDR2 YYNGEE. The V segment lost 4 bases and the J segment 4 bases; nucleotides outside the gene matches: 4. This CDR3 comprises 14 residues. This CDR3 reads CASSLGTTTGELFF. CDR3 bases: TGTGCCAGCAGCCTTGGGACTACCACCGGGGAGCTGTTTTTT.

This rearrangement joins TRBV10-3 to TRBJ1-1; perhaps TRBD1 as D (5 bases). This CDR3 spans 14 amino acids. Trimming removed 4 bases at V and 5 bases at J, with 14 bases between. The germline gives CDR1 ENHRY, CDR2 SYGVKD. CDR3 DNA: TGTGCCATCAGTGCGGGGGAAGTGTGGACTGAAGCTTTCTTT. Protein product: CAISAGEVWTEAFF.

The CDR3 region has the DNA TGTGCCAGTAGTATCGGAGAGGGAGCCGGGGAGCTGTTTTTT. Translation: CASSIGEGAGELFF. The chain has TRBV19 and TRBJ2-2, with D tentatively TRBD2 (5 bases). Trimming removed 3 bases from V and 6 bases from J, with 11 bases in between. The germline gives CDR1 LNHDA, CDR2 SQIVND (reference sequence). This CDR3 is built from 14 residues.

The gene calls are TRBV29-1 and TRBJ2-3, with 14 bases lining up with TRBD2. This CDR3 contains 14 residues. Germline values: CDR1 SQVTM, CDR2 ANQGSEA. V gave up 3 bases and J gave up 5 bases; unmatched junction bases: 1. CDR3 sequence reads: CSVETSGGGDTQYF. The CDR3 DNA is TGCAGCGTTGAGACTAGCGGGGGGGGAGATACGCAGTATTTT.

The chain uses TRBV9 and TRBJ2-7; D is possibly TRBD1 (5 bases). Per germline, CDR1 SGDLS and CDR2 YYNGEE. The CDR3 is 15 amino acids. The V end lost 8 bases, the J end lost 0 bases, and 18 bases lay between the germline ends. CDR3 bases: TGTGCCAGACCCCAGGGTTGGCAGGCCTCCTACGAGCAGTACTTC. It specifies CARPQGWQASYEQYF.

J is TRBJ1-5 and V is TRBV11-3; a weak D match, TRBD1 (5 bases). The CDR3 sequence is 13 residues long. The germline V and J ends were trimmed by 3 bases and 10 bases, with 13 bases remaining between them. In germline, CDR1 is SGHNT, CDR2 YENEEA. Here the CDR3 reads CASSLERTPPQHF. The CDR3 DNA follows: TGTGCCAGCAGCTTGGAAAGGACACCTCCCCAGCATTTT.

In its sample, this clone was seen a few times. One end of the junction varies from germline; a read error may be responsible. The chain recombines TRBV7-9 with TRBJ2-5, with 8 bases identical to TRBD1. The DNA end is more similar to TRBJ2-7, so the J call may be wrong. Per germline, CDR1 SEHNR and CDR2 FQNEAQ (reference sequence). This CDR3 is 18 amino acids long. The CDR3 bases are TGTTCCAGCAGATCCGCATCCGCGTACAGGGGGATATCCTACGAGCAGTACTTC. Translated, it gives CSSRSASAYRGISYEQYF.

This clone was picked up a small number of times. The V gene is TRBV2, the J gene TRBJ1-2; D call uncertain. CDR1 is SNHLY, CDR2 FYNNEI, per germline. Trimming stripped 10 bases from V and 7 bases from J, with 19 bases between. CDR3 size: 13 residues. The CDR3 here is CATTQKAGGGYTF. CDR3 in DNA: TGTGCCACCACCCAAAAGGCGGGTGGTGGCTACACCTTC.

In its sample, this clone was seen once. The V gene is TRBV4-1, the J gene TRBJ1-3; weak D call: TRBD1 (6 bases). V gave up 2 bases and J gave up 0 bases, with 20 bases separating them. Germline V CDR1 and CDR2: MGHRA, YSYEKL. The CDR3 runs 19 residues. The CDR3 protein is CASSQFPPGGLYSGNTIYF. The CDR3 region has the DNA TGCGCCAGCAGCCAATTCCCCCCGGGGGGCCTTTACTCTGGAAACACCATATATTTT.

A remark on this clone: An end of the junction does not agree with germline; a read error may underlie this. The V gene is TRBV7-9, the J gene TRBJ1-2, with TRBD1 matching over 10 bases. The germline V gene has CDR1 SEHNR and CDR2 FQNEAQ (reference sequence). The CDR3 has 17 residues. In DNA form, the CDR3 reads TGTTCCAGCAGCTTAGTTTCGGGACAGGGGTGGAAATATGGCTACACCTTC. Protein: CSSSLVSGQGWKYGYTF.

Concerning this clone: The junction shows a germline mismatch at one end, possibly a read error. In DNA form, the CDR3 reads TGCGCCAGCAGCCCTCTTGCGGGAGACATGAACATTGAAGCTTTCTTT. Translating it yields CASSPLAGDMNIEAFF. V gene TRBV4-1 combines with J gene TRBJ1-1; D call uncertain. The germline V gene has CDR1 MGHRA and CDR2 YSYEKL. The CDR3 has 16 residues.

The chain couples TRBV18 to TRBJ1-1; D is possibly TRBD1 (5 bases). V lost 2 bases and J lost 0, with 10 bases in between. The CDR3 totals 15 residues. The germline gives CDR1 KGHSH, CDR2 LQKENI. As DNA, the CDR3 is TGTGCCAGCTCACCAGGGCCAGGGATGAACACTGAAGCTTTCTTT. It codes for CASSPGPGMNTEAFF.

This chain links TRBV7-6 with TRBJ1-2, with D perhaps TRBD1 (5 bases). The germline V gene has CDR1 SGHVS and CDR2 FNYEAQ. Trimming pared 7 bases from V and 8 bases from J, leaving 17 bases between. The CDR3 covers 13 residues. The CDR3 is CASTPMWEGGYTF. In nucleotides, the CDR3 is TGTGCCAGCACCCCGATGTGGGAGGGGGGCTACACCTTC.

This clone appeared a single time. V is TRBV5-1 and J is TRBJ2-3, with D possibly being TRBD1 (5 bases). The germline V and J ends were trimmed by 0 bases and 4 bases, with 9 bases remaining between them. The length of the CDR3 is 14 residues. Germline values: CDR1 SGHRS, CDR2 YFSETQ. CDR3 sequence: CASSLDRTSDTQYF. CDR3 bases: TGCGCCAGCAGCTTGGACAGGACCTCAGATACGCAGTATTTT. Full variable domain (remainder filled in from reference TRBV5-1 and TRBJ2-3): KAGVTQTPRYLIKTRGQQVTLSCSPISGHRSVSWYQQTPGQGLQFLFEYFSETQRNKGNFPGRFSGRQFSNSRSEMNVSTLELGDSALYLCASSLDRTSDTQYFGPGTRLTVL.

This rearrangement joins TRBV5-4 to TRBJ2-5; 10 bases fit TRBD2. Germline V gene lookup returns CDR1 SGHNT and CDR2 YYREEE (reference sequence). The CDR3 sequence is 15 residues long. J gave up 1 base and V 7 bases, and 7 bases lay outside the gene matches. For the CDR3, the DNA is TGTGCCAGCGGAGCTAGCGGGGGCTCCCAAGAGACCCAGTACTTC. Translating gives CASGASGGSQETQYF.

This rearrangement joins TRBV5-4 to TRBJ2-2; 7 positions agree with TRBD1. This CDR3 has 15 residues. With V trimmed by 4 bases and J by 3 bases, 6 bases remained unmatched. Germline assignment: CDR1 SGHNT and CDR2 YYREEE (reference sequence). This chain's CDR3 is CASSQTGFDTGELFF. The CDR3, as DNA: TGTGCCAGCAGCCAGACAGGGTTCGACACCGGGGAGCTGTTTTTT.

V is TRBV7-2 and J is TRBJ1-6; TRBD1 agrees at 7 bases. The CDR3 covers 14 residues. The V and J ends lost 5 bases and 7 bases, in that order; junction bases with no gene match: 5. The germline V gene has CDR1 SGHTA and CDR2 FQGNSA. The CDR3 here is CASSPGTANSPLHF. The CDR3, as DNA: TGTGCCAGCAGCCCCGGGACAGCGAATTCACCCCTCCACTTT.

The chain links TRBV7-3 to TRBJ1-1, with TRBD1 as a possible D gene (6 bases). Trimming took 5 bases from V and 1 from J, leaving 14 bases between them. Germline V gives CDR1 SGHTA, CDR2 FQGTGA. CDR3 size: 15 residues. In DNA form, the CDR3 reads TGTGCCAGCAGCAGGCTAGGGGGGGAGAACACTGAAGCTTTCTTT. It specifies CASSRLGGENTEAFF. Full variable domain (rest looked up from reference TRBV7-3 and TRBJ1-1): GAGVSQTPSNKVTEKGKYVELRCDPISGHTALYWYRQSLGQGPEFLIYFQGTGAADDSGLPNDRFFAVRPEGSVSTLKIQRTERGDSAVYLCASSRLGGENTEAFFGQGTRLTVV.

J is TRBJ2-3 and V is TRBV7-3; TRBD2 matches at 8 bases. The CDR3 consists of 17 residues. J lost 5 bases, V lost 1 base, and 11 bases had no gene match. Germline values: CDR1 SGHTA, CDR2 FQGTGA. The CDR3 is CASSLSGGISGGDTQYF. CDR3 bases: TGTGCCAGCAGCTTAAGCGGGGGGATTAGCGGAGGAGATACGCAGTATTTT.

V usage is TRBV2 and J usage is TRBJ1-1, with 10 nucleotides matching TRBD1. CDR3 length: 13 amino acids. Trimming at V came to 7 bases and at J to 5 bases, leaving 4 bases not matched to a gene. Germline loops: CDR1 SNHLY, CDR2 FYNNEI. The CDR3 sequence is CASTRDRGTEAFF. For the CDR3, the DNA is TGTGCCAGCACTAGGGACAGGGGAACTGAAGCTTTCTTT.

The chain combines TRBV28 with TRBJ2-5, with 7 bases fitting TRBD2. The tail of the sequence fits TRBJ2-7 better, so the J call may be wrong. The germline CDR1 and CDR2 sequences are MDHEN and SYDVKM. There are 15 residues in the CDR3. In DNA, the CDR3 is TGTGCCAGCAGTCCCGCTGAGCGGGGCCGATACGAGCAGTACTTC. It codes for CASSPAERGRYEQYF.

There are a few counts of this clone. The chain recombines TRBV27 with TRBJ2-3; D call uncertain. The germline gives CDR1 MNHEY, CDR2 SMNVEV (reference sequence). V gave up 4 bases and J gave up 2 bases, with 22 bases separating them. The CDR3 loop spans 18 amino acids. CDR3 DNA: TGTGCCAGCAGTTCCCGATCCTCCCCAAGCGTACCCACAGATACGCAGTATTTT. Translation: CASSSRSSPSVPTDTQYF.

This clone was seen only a few times. This sequence joins TRBV4-2 and TRBJ2-5, with D perhaps matching TRBD2 (5 bases). The V end was cut by 0 bases, the J end by 1 base, with 9 bases between. The germline V gene encodes CDR1 LGHNA and CDR2 YNFKEQ. The CDR3 is 15 residues long. CDR3 loop: CASSQELGVQETQYF. The CDR3 coding sequence is TGTGCCAGCAGCCAAGAACTCGGGGTCCAAGAGACCCAGTACTTC.

The CDR3 nucleotides read TGTGCCAGCAGTGAAATAATCTCCAGGGGCGGAGAGACCCAGTACTTC. Translating it yields CASSEIISRGGETQYF. This chain joins TRBV6-1 and TRBJ2-5; D might be TRBD1 (6 bases). Germline CDR1 reads MNHNS; CDR2 reads SASEGT. Trimming removed 2 bases from V and 4 bases from J, with 17 bases in between. The CDR3 has 16 residues.